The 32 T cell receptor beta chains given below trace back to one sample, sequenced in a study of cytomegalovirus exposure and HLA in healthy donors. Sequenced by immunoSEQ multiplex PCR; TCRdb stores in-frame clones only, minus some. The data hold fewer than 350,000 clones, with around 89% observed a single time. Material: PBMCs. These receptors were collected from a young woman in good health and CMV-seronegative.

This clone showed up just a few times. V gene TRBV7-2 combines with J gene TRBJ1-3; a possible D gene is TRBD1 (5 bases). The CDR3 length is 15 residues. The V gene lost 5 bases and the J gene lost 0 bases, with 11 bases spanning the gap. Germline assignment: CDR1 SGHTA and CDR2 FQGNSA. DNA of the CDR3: TGTGCCAGCAGCATCACGACAGACTCTGGAAACACCATATATTTT. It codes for CASSITTDSGNTIYF.

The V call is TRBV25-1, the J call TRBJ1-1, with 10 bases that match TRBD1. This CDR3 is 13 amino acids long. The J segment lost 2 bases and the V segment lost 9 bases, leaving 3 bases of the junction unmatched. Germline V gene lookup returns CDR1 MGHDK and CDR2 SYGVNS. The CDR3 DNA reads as TGTGCCAGGAGGGACAGGGGCAACACTGAAGCTTTCTTT. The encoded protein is CARRDRGNTEAFF.

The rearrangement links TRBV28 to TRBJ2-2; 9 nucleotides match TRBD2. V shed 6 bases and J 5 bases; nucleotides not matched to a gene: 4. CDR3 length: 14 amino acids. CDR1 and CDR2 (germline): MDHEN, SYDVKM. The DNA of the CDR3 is TGTGCCAGCAGATATAGCGGGAGAACCGGGGAGCTGTTTTTT. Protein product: CASRYSGRTGELFF.

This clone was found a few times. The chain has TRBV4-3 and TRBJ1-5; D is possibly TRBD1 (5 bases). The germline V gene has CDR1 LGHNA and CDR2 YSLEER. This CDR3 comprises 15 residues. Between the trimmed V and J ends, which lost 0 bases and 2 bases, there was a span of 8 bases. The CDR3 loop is CASSQEGGGNQPQHF. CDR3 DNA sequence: TGCGCCAGCAGCCAAGAGGGGGGAGGCAATCAGCCCCAGCATTTT.

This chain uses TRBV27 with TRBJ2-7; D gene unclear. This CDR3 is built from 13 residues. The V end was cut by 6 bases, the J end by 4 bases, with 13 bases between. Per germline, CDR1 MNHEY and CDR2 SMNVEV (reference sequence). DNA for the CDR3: TGTGCCAGCAGCCCTATCCCCCGTTACGAGCAGTACTTC. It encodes CASSPIPRYEQYF.

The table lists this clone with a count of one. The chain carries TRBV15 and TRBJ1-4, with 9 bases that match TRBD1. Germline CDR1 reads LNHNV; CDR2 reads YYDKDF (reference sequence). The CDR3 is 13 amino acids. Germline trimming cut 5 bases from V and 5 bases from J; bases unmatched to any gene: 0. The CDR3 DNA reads TGTGCCACCAGCGACAGGGGGAATGAAAAACTGTTTTTT. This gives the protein CATSDRGNEKLFF.

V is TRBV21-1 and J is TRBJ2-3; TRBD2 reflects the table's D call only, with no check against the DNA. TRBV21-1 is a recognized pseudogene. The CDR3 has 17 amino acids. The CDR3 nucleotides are TGTGCCAGCAGCAAAGTAATGGTAGCGACGAGCACAGATACGCAGTATTTT. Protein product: CASSKVMVATSTDTQYF.

CDR3 coding DNA: TGCGCCAGCAGCCAAGATCTGGGGACAGTCGGCGCCTATGGCTACACCTTC. Translated, it gives CASSQDLGTVGAYGYTF. V usage is TRBV4-3 and J usage is TRBJ1-2, with 7 bases aligning to TRBD1. This CDR3 contains 17 residues. Germline CDR1 reads LGHNA; CDR2 reads YSLEER. V shed 0 bases, J shed 4 bases, and the junction held 11 bases outside the gene matches.

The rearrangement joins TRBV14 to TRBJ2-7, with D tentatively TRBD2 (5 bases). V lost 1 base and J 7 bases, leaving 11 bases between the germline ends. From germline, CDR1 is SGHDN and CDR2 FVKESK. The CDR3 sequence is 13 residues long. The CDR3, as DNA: TGTGCCAGCAGCCAAGGAGGGATTTGGGAGCAGTACTTC. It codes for CASSQGGIWEQYF.

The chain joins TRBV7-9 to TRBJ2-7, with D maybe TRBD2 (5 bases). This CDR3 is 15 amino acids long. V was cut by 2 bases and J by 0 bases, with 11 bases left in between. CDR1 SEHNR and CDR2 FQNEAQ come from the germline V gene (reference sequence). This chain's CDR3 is CASSLPGSSSYEQYF. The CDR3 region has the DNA TGTGCCAGCAGCTTACCGGGGTCAAGCTCCTACGAGCAGTACTTC. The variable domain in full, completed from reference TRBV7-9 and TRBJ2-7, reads DTGVSQNPRHKITKRGQNVTFRCDPISEHNRLYWYRQTLGQGPEFLTYFQNEAQLEKSRLLSDRFSAERPKGSFSTLEIQRTEQGDSAMYLCASSLPGSSSYEQYFGPGTRLTVT.

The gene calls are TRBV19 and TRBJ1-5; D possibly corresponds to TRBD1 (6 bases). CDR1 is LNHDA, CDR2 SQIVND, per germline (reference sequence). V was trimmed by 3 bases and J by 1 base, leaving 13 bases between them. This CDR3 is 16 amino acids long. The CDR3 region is CASSMVGGRSNQPQHF. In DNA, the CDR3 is TGTGCCAGTAGTATGGTAGGGGGAAGGAGCAATCAGCCCCAGCATTTT.

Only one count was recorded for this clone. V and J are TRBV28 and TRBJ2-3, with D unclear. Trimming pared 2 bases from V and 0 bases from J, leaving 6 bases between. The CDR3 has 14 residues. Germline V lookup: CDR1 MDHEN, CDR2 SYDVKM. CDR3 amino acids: CASSLVESTDTQYF. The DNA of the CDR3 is TGTGCCAGCAGTTTAGTTGAGAGCACAGATACGCAGTATTTT.

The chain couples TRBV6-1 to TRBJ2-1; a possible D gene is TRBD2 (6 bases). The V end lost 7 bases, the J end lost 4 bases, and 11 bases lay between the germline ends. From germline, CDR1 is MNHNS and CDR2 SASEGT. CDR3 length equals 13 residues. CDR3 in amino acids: CASKPEGYNEQFF. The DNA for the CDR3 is TGTGCCAGCAAGCCGGAGGGATACAATGAGCAGTTCTTC.

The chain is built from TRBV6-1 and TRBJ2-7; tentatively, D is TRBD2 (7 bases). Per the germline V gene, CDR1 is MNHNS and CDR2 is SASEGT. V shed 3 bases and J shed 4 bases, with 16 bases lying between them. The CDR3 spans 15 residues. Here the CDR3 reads CASSERGGFSYEQYF. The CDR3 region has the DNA TGTGCCAGCAGTGAGAGGGGGGGCTTTTCGTACGAGCAGTACTTC.

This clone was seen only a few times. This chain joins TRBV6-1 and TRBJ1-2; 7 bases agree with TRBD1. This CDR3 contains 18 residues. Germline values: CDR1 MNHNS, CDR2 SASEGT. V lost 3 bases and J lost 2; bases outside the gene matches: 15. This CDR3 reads CASSDPDLPDRTNYGYTF. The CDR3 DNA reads TGTGCCAGCAGTGACCCGGACCTTCCGGACAGGACGAACTATGGCTACACCTTC.

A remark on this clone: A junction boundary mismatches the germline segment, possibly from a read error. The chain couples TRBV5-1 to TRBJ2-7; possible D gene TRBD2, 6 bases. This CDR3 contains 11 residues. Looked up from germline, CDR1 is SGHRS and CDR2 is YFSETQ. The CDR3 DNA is TGCGCCAGCAGCTCCATCCGGGACTCGAGCTTC. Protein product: CASSSIRDSSF. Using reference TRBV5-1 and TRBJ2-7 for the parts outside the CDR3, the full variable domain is KAGVTQTPRYLIKTRGQQVTLSCSPISGHRSVSWYQQTPGQGLQFLFEYFSETQRNKGNFPGRFSGRQFSNSRSEMNVSTLELGDSALYLCASSSIRDSSFGPGTRLTVT.

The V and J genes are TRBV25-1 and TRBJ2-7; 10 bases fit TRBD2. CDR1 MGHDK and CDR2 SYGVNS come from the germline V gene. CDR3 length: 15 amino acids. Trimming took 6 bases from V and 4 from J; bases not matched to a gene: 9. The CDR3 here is CASSWTSGNLYEQYF. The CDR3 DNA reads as TGTGCCAGCAGCTGGACTAGCGGAAATCTATACGAGCAGTACTTC.

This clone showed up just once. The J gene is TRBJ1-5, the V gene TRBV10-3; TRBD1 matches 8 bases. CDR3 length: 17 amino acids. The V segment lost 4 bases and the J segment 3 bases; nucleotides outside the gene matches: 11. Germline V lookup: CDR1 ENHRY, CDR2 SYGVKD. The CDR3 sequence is CAISAGSGGISNQPQHF. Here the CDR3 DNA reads TGTGCCATCAGTGCTGGCTCAGGGGGCATATCCAATCAGCCCCAGCATTTT.

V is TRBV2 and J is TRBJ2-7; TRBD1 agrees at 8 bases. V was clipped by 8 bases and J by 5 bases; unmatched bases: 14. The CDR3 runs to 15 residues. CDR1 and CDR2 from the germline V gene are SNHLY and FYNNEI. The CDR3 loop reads CASDARAGGVDEQYF. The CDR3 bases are TGTGCCAGCGATGCCCGGGCAGGGGGCGTCGACGAGCAGTACTTC.

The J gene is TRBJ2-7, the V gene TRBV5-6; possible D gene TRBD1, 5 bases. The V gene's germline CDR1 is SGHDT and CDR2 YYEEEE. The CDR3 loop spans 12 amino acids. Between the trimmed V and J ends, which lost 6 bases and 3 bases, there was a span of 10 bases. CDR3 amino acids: CASTLQGYEQYF. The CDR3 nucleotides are TGTGCCAGCACCCTCCAGGGCTACGAGCAGTACTTC.

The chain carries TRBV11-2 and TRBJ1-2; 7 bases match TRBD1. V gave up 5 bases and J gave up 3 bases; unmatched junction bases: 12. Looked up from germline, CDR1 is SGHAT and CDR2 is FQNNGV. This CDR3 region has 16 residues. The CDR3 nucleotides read TGTGCCAGCAGCCAAGGGTTAGGGGGCGGTCACTATGGCTACACCTTC. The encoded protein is CASSQGLGGGHYGYTF. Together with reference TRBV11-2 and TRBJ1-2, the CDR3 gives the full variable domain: EAGVAQSPRYKIIEKRQSVAFWCNPISGHATLYWYQQILGQGPKLLIQFQNNGVVDDSQLPKDRFSAERLKGVDSTLKIQPAKLEDSAVYLCASSQGLGGGHYGYTFGSGTRLTVV.

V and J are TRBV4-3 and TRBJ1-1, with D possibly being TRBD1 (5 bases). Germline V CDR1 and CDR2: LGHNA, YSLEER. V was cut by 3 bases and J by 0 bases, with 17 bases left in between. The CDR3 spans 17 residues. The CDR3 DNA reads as TGCGCCAGCAGCCACGGCGGGGACCTCGGCATGAACACTGAAGCTTTCTTT. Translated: CASSHGGDLGMNTEAFF.

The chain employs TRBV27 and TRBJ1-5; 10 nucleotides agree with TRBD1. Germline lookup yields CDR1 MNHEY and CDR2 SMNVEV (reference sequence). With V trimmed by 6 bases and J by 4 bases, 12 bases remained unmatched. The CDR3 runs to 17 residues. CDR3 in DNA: TGTGCCAGCAGGCCTCTTACCGGGACAGGGGAAAATCAGCCCCAGCATTTT. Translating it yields CASRPLTGTGENQPQHF.

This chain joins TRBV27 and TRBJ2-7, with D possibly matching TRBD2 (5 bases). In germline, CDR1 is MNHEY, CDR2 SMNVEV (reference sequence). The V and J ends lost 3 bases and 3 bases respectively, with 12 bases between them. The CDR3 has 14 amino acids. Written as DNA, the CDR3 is TGTGCCAGCAGTTTGGGAGAGTTCGGCTACGAGCAGTACTTC. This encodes CASSLGEFGYEQYF.

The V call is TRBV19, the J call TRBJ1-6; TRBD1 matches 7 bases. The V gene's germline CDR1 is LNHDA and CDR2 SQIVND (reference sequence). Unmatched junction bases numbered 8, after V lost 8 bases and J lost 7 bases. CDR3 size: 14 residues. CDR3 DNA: TGTGCCAGTTCTCACAGGGGTGGGAATTCACCCCTCCACTTT. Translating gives CASSHRGGNSPLHF.

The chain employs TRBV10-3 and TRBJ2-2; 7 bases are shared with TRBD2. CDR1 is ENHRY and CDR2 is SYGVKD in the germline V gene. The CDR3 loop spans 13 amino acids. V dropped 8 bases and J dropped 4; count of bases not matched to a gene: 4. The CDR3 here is CAIGGGFTGELFF. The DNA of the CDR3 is TGTGCCATCGGGGGGGGATTCACCGGGGAGCTGTTTTTT.

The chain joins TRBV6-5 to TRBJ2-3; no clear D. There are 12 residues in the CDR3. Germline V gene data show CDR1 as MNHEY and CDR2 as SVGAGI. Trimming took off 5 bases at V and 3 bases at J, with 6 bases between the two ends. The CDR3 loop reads CASSSVTDTQYF. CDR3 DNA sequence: TGTGCCAGCAGTAGCGTTACAGATACGCAGTATTTT.

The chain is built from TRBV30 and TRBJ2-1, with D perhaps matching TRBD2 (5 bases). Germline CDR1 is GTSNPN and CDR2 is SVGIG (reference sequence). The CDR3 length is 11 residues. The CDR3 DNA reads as TGTGCAACCGGGAACCACAATGAGCAGTTCTTC. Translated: CATGNHNEQFF.

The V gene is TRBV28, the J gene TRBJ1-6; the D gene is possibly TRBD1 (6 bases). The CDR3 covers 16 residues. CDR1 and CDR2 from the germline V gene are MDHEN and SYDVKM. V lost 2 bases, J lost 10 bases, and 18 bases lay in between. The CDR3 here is CASSLLSTGLASPLHF. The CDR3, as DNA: TGTGCCAGCAGTTTACTCTCGACAGGACTCGCGTCACCCCTCCACTTT.

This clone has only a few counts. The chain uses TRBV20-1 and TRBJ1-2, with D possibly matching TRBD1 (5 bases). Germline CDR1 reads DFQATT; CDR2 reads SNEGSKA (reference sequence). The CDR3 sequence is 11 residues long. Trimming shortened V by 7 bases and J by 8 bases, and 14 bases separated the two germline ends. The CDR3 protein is CSGIQGQGYTF. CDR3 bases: TGCAGTGGAATCCAGGGTCAGGGCTACACCTTC.

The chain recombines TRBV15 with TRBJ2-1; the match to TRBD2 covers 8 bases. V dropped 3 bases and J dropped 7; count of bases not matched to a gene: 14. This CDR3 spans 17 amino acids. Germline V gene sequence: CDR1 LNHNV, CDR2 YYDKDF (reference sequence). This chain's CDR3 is CATSSDTGTRSTNEQFF. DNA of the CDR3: TGTGCCACCAGCAGCGACACCGGGACTAGATCTACAAATGAGCAGTTCTTC.

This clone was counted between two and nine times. CDR3 nucleotide sequence: TGTGCCAGCAGCGGTCGACAGGGGACAAACTATGGCTACACCTTC. This gives the protein CASSGRQGTNYGYTF. The genes are TRBV9 and TRBJ1-2; TRBD1 agrees at 8 bases. Trimming cost V 3 bases and J 2 bases; bases outside gene matches: 6. CDR3 size: 15 residues. Germline CDR1 SGDLS, CDR2 YYNGEE.